In its sample, the clone carrying this T cell receptor (beta chain) was seen a few times. Authors' data handling: Amplification with reference gene primers provided the estimates of nucleated cell counts. Profiled with immunoSEQ multiplex PCR; TCRdb holds only in-frame clones, not every one. Clone size and the V and J calls come from that table; the DNA yielded D and trimming. Of about 490,000 clones listed, roughly 85% are singletons. V was trimmed by 1 base and J by 4 bases, leaving 5 bases between them. Germline-derived CDR1 and CDR2 are LGHDT and YNNKEL (reference sequence). The CDR3 loop spans 13 amino acids. This sample is part of a study of blood T cell repertoires in COVID-19. Whole-study context: Samples of COVID-19 (acute and convalescent) were obtained from the United States, Italy and Spain. T cells, B-cell-depleted T cells, or PBMCs provided the cDNA or gDNA that served as material.

Source material: peripheral blood. V usage is TRBV3-1 (or the pseudogene TRBV3-2) and J usage is TRBJ1-3; D remains ambiguous. The source is a human donor in a cohort sampled during active COVID-19. In nucleotides, the CDR3 is TGTGCCAGCAGCCAAGTATCCGGAAACACCATATATTTT. Encoded protein: CASSQVSGNTIYF.